The entry below gives a single T cell receptor (beta chain) sequence along with its context. Its antigen is undetermined. Per the authors' pipeline: ImmunoSEQ junction-only sequences lacked quality scores, so their filtering differed. Profiling relied on immunoSEQ multiplex PCR, and the TCRdb table lists in-frame clones only, not all of them. V, J and clone size are those of that table, while D and trimming were read from the DNA. Here the sample spans approximately 2.1 million clones, 80% to 95% being singletons. The data derive from a study of shared clonotypes between healthy human individuals. Study conclusions and caveats: Naive subsets, compared against memory subsets, generally had larger estimated richness values.

The CDR3 sequence is 14 residues long. The V gene end was trimmed by 4 bases and the J gene end by 4 bases; junction bases not matched to a gene: 3. Germline assignment: CDR1 WNHNN and CDR2 SYGVQD (reference sequence). The clonotype comes from a man younger than 30 in good health. Some clones in this sample may be carry-over from other donors' samples. The sequenced material came from naive CD4+ T cells from PBMCs. As to subset: CD45RA+ positively selected. The chain uses TRBV10-1 and TRBJ2-1, with 8 bases lining up with TRBD2. The CDR3 DNA reads TGCGCCAGCAGTGCAACTAGCGGATACAATGAGCAGTTCTTC. This gives the protein CASSATSGYNEQFF.